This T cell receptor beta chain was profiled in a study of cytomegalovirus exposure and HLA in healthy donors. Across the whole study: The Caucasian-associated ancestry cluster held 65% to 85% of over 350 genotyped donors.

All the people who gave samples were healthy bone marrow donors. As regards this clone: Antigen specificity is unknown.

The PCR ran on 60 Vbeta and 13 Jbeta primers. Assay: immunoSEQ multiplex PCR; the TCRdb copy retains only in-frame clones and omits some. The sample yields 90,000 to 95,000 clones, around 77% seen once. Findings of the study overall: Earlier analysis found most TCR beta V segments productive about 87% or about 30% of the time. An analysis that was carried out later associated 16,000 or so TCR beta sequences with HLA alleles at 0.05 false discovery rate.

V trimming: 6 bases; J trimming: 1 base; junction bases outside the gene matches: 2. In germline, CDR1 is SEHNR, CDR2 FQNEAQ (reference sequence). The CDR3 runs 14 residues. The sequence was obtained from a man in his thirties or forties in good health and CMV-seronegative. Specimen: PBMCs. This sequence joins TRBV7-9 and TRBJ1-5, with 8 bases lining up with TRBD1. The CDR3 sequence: CASSYRGSNQPQHF. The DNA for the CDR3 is TGTGCCAGCAGTTACAGGGGGAGCAATCAGCCCCAGCATTTT.